This T cell receptor (beta chain) came from a study of neurological immune-mediated disorders. A single record per CDR3 protein comes from TCRdb applying MiXCR to the 5' RACE reads. The table has tens of thousands of distinct CDR3 sequences, roughly 3.2% seen once. V gave up 6 bases and J gave up 2 bases, with 10 bases separating them. The CDR3 sequence is 13 residues long. Many counts were recorded for this clonotype. This rearrangement joins TRBV12-3 or TRBV12-4 to TRBJ1-2, with no clear D. The receptor comes from a man in his forties with multiple sclerosis. Sequenced: PBMCs. CDR3 sequence: CASRDPWNYGYTF. Written as DNA, the CDR3 is TGTGCCAGCAGGGACCCTTGGAACTATGGCTACACCTTC.